Detailed here is one TCR beta chain. This clonotype was seen repeatedly, ten times or more. What this receptor recognizes is not known. No much larger clone exists at a distance of one base, and base qualities are not known. The data stem from a study of early T cells in non-severe SARS-CoV-2 infection (dated by TCRdb to about 2021). Broadly, across the study: Because TCR sequencing relied on bulk RNA taken from unsorted whole blood, pairing of alpha and beta chains was not possible. Study-wide findings and limitations: Matching against VDJdb was skewed toward anti-spike CD8 responses, likely underestimated virus-specific expansions, and missed private and CD4 specificities.

The library relied on 5' RACE. Sequenced using a NextSeq 500. In the TCR library protocol, unique molecular identifiers were attached to individual cDNA molecules to correct for PCR bias and sequencing error. Both TCR alpha and beta chains were sequenced, and tight co-correlation was observed between alpha and beta sequence abundances in each sample. The original methods were these. Decombinator V4 was used to perform V gene, J gene and CDR3 annotation of TCR sequences. Expanded TCRs were defined as changing significantly between any two time points under a Poisson model with p below 0.0001. TCR abundances were normalised to the total number of TCRs sequenced per sample and were expressed as counts per million. VDJdb, accessed 1 November 2021, was searched for CMV, EBV and SARS-CoV-2 annotated TCRs, excluding TCRs annotated for multiple antigens. The public reads were reanalyzed by TCRdb: fastp trimming at Q25, MiXCR alignment, in-frame beta chains only. Identical CDR3 protein sequences are pooled into one entry, listed with their most common genes and DNA. It is TCRdb's table, rather than the study itself, that gives the V and J calls and clone size. This sample holds tens of thousands of distinct CDR3 sequences; 13% were observed only once. Clones ranked in the top ten supply roughly 4.7% of the sample.

This was a case-control study nested in a cohort of healthcare workers in London, UK, who had nasopharyngeal swab PCR tests and blood samples taken every week. Between 23 and 31 March 2020, the week of the UK lockdown, healthcare workers were enrolled and then followed up weekly for as long as 16 weeks. Sequenced sample: whole blood. The clonotype originates from an adult who was a healthcare worker with PCR-confirmed SARS-CoV-2 infection or an uninfected control (not recorded which).

The nucleotide sequence is TGTGCCAGCAGCGATCCGGGACAGGGTCCCCCAGATACGCAGTATTTT. The translation is CASSDPGQGPPDTQYF. The chain uses TRBV9 and TRBJ2-3, and 9 bases in between align with TRBD1. From the cysteine through the phenylalanine, the CDR3 covers 16 amino acids. Only the CDR3 region is kept as DNA, spanning 48 bases read in frame from base 1. V is trimmed back by 3 bases and J by 4 bases, and the junction contains 9 bases that no gene match accounts for. CDR1 and CDR2 are read off the germline V gene as SGDLS and YYNGEE.